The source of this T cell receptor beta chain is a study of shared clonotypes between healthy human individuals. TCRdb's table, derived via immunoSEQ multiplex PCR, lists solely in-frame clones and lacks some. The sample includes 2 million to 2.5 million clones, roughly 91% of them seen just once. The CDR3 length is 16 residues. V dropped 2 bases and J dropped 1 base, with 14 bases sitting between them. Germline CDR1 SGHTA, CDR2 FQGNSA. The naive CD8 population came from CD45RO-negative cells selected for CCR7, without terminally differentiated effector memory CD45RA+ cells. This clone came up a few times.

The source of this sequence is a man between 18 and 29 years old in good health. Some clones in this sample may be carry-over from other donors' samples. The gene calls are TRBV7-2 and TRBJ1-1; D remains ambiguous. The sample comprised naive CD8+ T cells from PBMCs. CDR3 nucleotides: TGTGCCAGCAGCTTATTTGGTGGCCGGCGGAACACTGAAGCTTTCTTT. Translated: CASSLFGGRRNTEAFF. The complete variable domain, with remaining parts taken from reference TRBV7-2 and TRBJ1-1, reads GAGVSQSPSNKVTEKGKDVELRCDPISGHTALYWYRQSLGQGLEFLIYFQGNSAPDKSGLPSDRFSAERTGGSVSTLTIQRTQQEDSAVYLCASSLFGGRRNTEAFFGQGTRLTVV.